This T cell receptor (beta chain) was found in a study of cytomegalovirus exposure and HLA in healthy donors. About this clone: The antigen is unknown.

The germline CDR1 and CDR2 sequences are MNHNS and SASEGT. CDR3 size: 15 residues. Trimming stripped 2 bases from V and 3 bases from J, with 11 bases between. Study-wide results and limits: The study found most TCR sequences rare, yet found some public TCRs in many donors. The finding came from a later analysis; first-cohort TCR clusters tended to co-occur in the 130 or so validation repertoires. The study labeled roughly 160 TCR beta chains cytomegalovirus-associated.

Assay used: immunoSEQ multiplex PCR; TCRdb lists only in-frame clones, some missing. This table has roughly 56,000 clones, 85% to 95% appearing once. The material sequenced was PBMCs. The TCR was taken from a man between 18 and 35 years old in good health and CMV-seronegative. This chain links TRBV6-1 with TRBJ2-1; D unclear. The DNA for the CDR3 is TGTGCCAGCAGTGAATATCAAGCGCTCTACAATGAGCAGTTCTTC. It is translated as CASSEYQALYNEQFF.